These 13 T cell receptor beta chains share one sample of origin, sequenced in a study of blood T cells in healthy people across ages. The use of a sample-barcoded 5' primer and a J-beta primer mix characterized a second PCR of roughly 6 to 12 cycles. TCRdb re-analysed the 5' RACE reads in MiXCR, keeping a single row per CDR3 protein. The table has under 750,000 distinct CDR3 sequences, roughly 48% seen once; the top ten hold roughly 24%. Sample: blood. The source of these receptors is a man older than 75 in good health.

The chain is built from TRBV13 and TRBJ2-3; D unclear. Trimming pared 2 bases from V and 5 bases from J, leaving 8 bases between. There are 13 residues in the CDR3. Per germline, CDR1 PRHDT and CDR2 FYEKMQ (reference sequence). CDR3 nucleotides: TGTGCCAGCAGCTTAAATAGGAAAGATACGCAGTATTTT. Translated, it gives CASSLNRKDTQYF.

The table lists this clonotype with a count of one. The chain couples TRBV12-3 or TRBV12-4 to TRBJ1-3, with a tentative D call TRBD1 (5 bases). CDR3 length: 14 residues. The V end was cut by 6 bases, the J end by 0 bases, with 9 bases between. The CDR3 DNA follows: TGTGCCAGCAGCCCGGGACCCTCTGGAAACACCATATATTTT. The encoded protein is CASSPGPSGNTIYF.

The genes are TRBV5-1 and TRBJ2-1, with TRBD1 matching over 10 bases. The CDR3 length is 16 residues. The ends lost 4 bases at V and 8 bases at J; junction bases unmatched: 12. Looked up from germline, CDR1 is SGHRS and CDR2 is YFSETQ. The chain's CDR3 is CASSPTDRGNVDEQFF. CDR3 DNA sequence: TGCGCCAGCAGCCCAACGGACAGGGGGAATGTGGATGAGCAGTTCTTC.

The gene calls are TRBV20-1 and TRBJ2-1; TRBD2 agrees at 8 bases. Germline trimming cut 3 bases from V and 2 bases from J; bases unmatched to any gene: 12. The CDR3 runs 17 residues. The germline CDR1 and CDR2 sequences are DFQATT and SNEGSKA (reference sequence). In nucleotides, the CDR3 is TGCAGTGCTAGGGGGGGGTCCGGGAGGGCTACCTACAATGAGCAGTTCTTC. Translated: CSARGGSGRATYNEQFF.

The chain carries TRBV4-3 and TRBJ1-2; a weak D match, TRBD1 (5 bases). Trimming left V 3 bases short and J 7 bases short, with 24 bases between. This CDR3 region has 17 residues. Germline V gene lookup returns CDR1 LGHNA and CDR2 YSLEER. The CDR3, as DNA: TGCGCCAGCAGCCAGGACATTATAGCGGACCCCGGCAGTGGCTACACCTTC. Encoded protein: CASSQDIIADPGSGYTF.

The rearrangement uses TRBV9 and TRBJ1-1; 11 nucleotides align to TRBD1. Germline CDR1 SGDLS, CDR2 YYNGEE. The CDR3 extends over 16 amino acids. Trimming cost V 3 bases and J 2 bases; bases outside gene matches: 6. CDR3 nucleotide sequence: TGTGCCAGCAGCGGCGGGACAGGGGGACCCAACACTGAAGCTTTCTTT. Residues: CASSGGTGGPNTEAFF.

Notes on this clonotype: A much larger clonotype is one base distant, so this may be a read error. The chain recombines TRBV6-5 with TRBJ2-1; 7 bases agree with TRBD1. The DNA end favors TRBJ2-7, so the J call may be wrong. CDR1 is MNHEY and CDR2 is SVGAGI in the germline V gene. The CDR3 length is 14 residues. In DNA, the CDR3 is TGTGCCAGCAGGCTACAGGGGACCTACAATGAGCAGTACTTC. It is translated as CASRLQGTYNEQYF.

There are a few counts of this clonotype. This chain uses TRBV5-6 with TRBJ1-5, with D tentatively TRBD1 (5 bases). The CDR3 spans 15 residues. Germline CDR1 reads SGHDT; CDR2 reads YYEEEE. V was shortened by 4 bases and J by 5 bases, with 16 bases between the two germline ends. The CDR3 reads CASSTPPREDQPQHF. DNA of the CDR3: TGTGCCAGCAGCACCCCACCCAGGGAGGATCAGCCCCAGCATTTT.

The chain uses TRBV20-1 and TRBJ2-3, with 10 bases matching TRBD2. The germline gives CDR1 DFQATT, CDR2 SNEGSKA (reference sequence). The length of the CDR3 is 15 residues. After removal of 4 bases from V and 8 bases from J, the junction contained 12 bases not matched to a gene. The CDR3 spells CSATTQSGGAGTQYF. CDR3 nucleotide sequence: TGCAGTGCTACAACACAAAGCGGGGGGGCCGGTACGCAGTATTTT.

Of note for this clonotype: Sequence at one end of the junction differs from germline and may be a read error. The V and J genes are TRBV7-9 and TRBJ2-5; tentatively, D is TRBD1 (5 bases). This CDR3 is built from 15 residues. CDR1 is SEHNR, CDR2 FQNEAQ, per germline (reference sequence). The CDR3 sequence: CASSLGSGMSETQYF. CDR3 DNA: TGCGCCAGCAGCTTAGGGTCAGGGATGTCGGAGACCCAGTACTTC.

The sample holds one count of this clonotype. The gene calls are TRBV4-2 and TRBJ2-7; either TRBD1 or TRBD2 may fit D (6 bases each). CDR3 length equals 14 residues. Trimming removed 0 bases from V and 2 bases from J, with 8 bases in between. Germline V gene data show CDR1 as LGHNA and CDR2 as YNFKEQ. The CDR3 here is CASSQDGGAYEQYF. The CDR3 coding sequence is TGTGCCAGCAGCCAAGACGGGGGCGCCTACGAGCAGTACTTC.

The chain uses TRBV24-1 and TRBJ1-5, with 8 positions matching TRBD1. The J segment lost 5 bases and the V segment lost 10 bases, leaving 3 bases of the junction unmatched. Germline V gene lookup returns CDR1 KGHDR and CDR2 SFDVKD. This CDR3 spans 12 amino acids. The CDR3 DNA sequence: TGTGCCACAGGACAGGGAGATCAGCCCCAGCATTTT. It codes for CATGQGDQPQHF.

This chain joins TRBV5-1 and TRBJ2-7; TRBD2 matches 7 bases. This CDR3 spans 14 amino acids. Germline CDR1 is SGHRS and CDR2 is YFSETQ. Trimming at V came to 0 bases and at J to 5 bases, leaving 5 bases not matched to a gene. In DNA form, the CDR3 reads TGCGCCAGCAGCTTGGGACTAGCTCTAAACGAGCAGTACTTC. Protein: CASSLGLALNEQYF.